These 11 T cell receptor beta chains were sequenced from one sample in a study of T cells in Graves' hyperthyroidism and ophthalmopathy. RNA transcripts gave rise to amplified TCR beta CDR3 regions. RT-PCR in the first round (using the HTBI primer set) targeted the TCR CDR3. Each CDR3 protein is one row after TCRdb ran MiXCR on the multiplex PCR reads. The profile shows under 400,000 distinct CDR3 sequences, around 17% of them singletons. The source material was blood. The receptors were gathered from a man younger than 40 with Graves' hyperthyroidism.

This clonotype was detected ten times or more. This chain links TRBV6-1 with TRBJ2-1, with TRBD1 as a possible D gene (6 bases). Germline V lookup: CDR1 MNHNS, CDR2 SASEGT. The CDR3 covers 16 residues. The V gene lost 5 bases and the J gene lost 4 bases, with 18 bases spanning the gap. The CDR3: CASSLGAGSKYNEQFF. As DNA, the CDR3 is TGTGCCAGCAGTCTGGGGGCGGGTTCGAAATACAATGAGCAGTTCTTC.

This clonotype was seen ten or more times. V is TRBV6-1 and J is TRBJ1-2, with a tentative D call TRBD1 (6 bases). Germline V lookup: CDR1 MNHNS, CDR2 SASEGT. The V end was cut by 1 base, the J end by 4 bases, with 13 bases between. The CDR3 runs 15 residues. The CDR3 spells CASSEVGGLAYGYTF. The CDR3 nucleotides read TGTGCCAGCAGTGAAGTCGGGGGCCTTGCCTATGGCTACACCTTC.

There are many counts of this clonotype. The chain employs TRBV12-3 or TRBV12-4 and TRBJ1-5, with no clear D. The CDR3 covers 14 residues. V was cut by 4 bases and J by 5 bases, with 12 bases left in between. The DNA for the CDR3 is TGTGCCAGCAGTTGGAGCCTAGGGCATCAGCCCCAGCATTTT. Protein: CASSWSLGHQPQHF.

Ten or more counts support this clonotype. The rearrangement joins TRBV2 to TRBJ2-5; D is possibly TRBD1 or TRBD2 (5 bases each). The germline V gene encodes CDR1 SNHLY and CDR2 FYNNEI. V was shortened by 7 bases and J by 4 bases, with 16 bases between the two germline ends. This CDR3 is built from 14 residues. The CDR3 nucleotides read TGTGCCAGCACCTTGATACGGGGCACAGAGACCCAGTACTTC. It yields the protein CASTLIRGTETQYF.

In this sample, this clonotype turned up many times. The chain links TRBV6-6 to TRBJ2-5; 8 nucleotides line up with TRBD2. The V gene end was trimmed by 0 bases and the J gene end by 3 bases; junction bases not matched to a gene: 3. CDR3 size: 15 residues. Germline V gene sequence: CDR1 MNHNY, CDR2 SVGAGI (reference sequence). The CDR3, as DNA: TGTGCCAGCAGTTACTCGGGACTAGGAGAAGAGACCCAGTACTTC. It encodes CASSYSGLGEETQYF.

This clonotype was picked up many times. This chain uses TRBV2 with TRBJ2-7; D might be TRBD2 (6 bases). This CDR3 has 12 residues. Germline lookup yields CDR1 SNHLY and CDR2 FYNNEI. V dropped 7 bases and J dropped 0 bases, with 7 bases sitting between them. Here the CDR3 DNA reads TGTGCCAGCACGCGGGACTCCTACGAGCAGTACTTC. This encodes CASTRDSYEQYF.

This clonotype occurred a few times. The chain is built from TRBV12-3 or TRBV12-4 and TRBJ1-5; D perhaps matches TRBD1 (6 bases). The CDR3 extends over 14 amino acids. Trimming left V 6 bases short and J 2 bases short, with 11 bases between. CDR3 in amino acids: CASRPRGGNQPQHF. The CDR3, as DNA: TGTGCCAGCAGGCCCAGGGGAGGCAATCAGCCCCAGCATTTT.

This clonotype was detected ten times or more. In DNA form, the CDR3 reads TGTGCCAGCCGGGGACAGGCGAACACTGAAGCTTTCTTT. Protein product: CASRGQANTEAFF. The V gene is TRBV2, the J gene TRBJ1-1; 8 nucleotides agree with TRBD1. V shed 8 bases, J shed 1 base, and the junction held 3 bases outside the gene matches. This CDR3 has 13 residues. CDR1 and CDR2 (germline): SNHLY, FYNNEI.

This clonotype was recorded many times. CDR3 region: CASSWDYRFGNEQFF. CDR3 nucleotide sequence: TGCGCCAGCAGCTGGGATTATCGGTTCGGGAATGAGCAGTTCTTC. V is TRBV5-1 and J is TRBJ2-1; D gene uncertain. Trimming cost V 3 bases and J 7 bases, with 17 bases left between them. CDR3 length: 15 amino acids. Germline V gene lookup returns CDR1 SGHRS and CDR2 YFSETQ.

On this clonotype: Possible read error: a much larger clone is one base away. The J gene is TRBJ1-3, the V gene TRBV20-1; D not resolved. Trimming took off 6 bases at V and 0 bases at J, with 12 bases between the two ends. The CDR3 is 14 amino acids. Germline-derived CDR1 and CDR2 are DFQATT and SNEGSKA (reference sequence). The CDR3 nucleotides are TGCAGTGCAAGTGACGCCCGCTCTGGAAACACCATATATTTT. Protein product: CSASDARSGNTIYF.

This clonotype has more than one count but fewer than ten. This chain uses TRBV5-5 with TRBJ1-4, with D uncertain. The CDR3 is 15 amino acids. The V and J ends lost 0 bases and 4 bases respectively, with 10 bases between them. Per the germline V gene, CDR1 is SGHKS and CDR2 is YYEKEE (reference sequence). Here the CDR3 reads CASSLGVVLNEKLFF. CDR3 bases: TGTGCCAGCAGCTTGGGGGTGGTTCTTAATGAAAAACTGTTTTTT.